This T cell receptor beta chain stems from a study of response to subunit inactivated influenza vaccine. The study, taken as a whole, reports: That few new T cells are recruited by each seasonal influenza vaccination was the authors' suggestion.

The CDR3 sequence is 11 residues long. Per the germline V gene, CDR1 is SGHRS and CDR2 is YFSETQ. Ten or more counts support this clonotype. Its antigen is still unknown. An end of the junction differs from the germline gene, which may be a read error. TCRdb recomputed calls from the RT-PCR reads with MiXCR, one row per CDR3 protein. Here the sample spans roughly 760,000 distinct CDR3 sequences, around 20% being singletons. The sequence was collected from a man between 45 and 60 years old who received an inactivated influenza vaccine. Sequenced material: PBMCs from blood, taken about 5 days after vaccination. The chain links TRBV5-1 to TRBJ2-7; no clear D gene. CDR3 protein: CASSLDYEQYF. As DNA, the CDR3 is TGTGCCAGCAGCTTAGACTACGAGCAGTACTTC.